This T cell receptor (beta chain) was recorded in a study of T cells in localized non-small cell lung cancer. General observations from the study: Multi-region tumor sequencing was not done, so intratumor heterogeneity could not be excluded. Uninvolved adjacent lung had the highest recorded T cell clonality, with tumor below it. In adjacent lung appeared a median 57 of the top 100 tumor clones. Elevated circulating T cell density in blood was associated with longer overall survival.

Note on this clone: The target antigen is unknown.

Profiling relied on immunoSEQ multiplex PCR, and the TCRdb table lists in-frame clones only, not all of them. The sample lists about 59,000 clones, about 89% occurring once. Trimming took off 4 bases at V and 8 bases at J, with 8 bases between the two ends. The CDR3 sequence is 12 residues long. Germline assignment: CDR1 LNHDA and CDR2 SQIVND (reference sequence). The sequences come from peripheral blood, collected before any cancer treatment. The origin of this receptor is a man aged 40 to 75 with stage I lung adenocarcinoma. The rearrangement uses TRBV19 and TRBJ1-4; TRBD1 is a possible D gene (5 bases). The CDR3 reads CASSKGREKLFF. CDR3 DNA: TGTGCCAGTAGTAAGGGGCGAGAAAAACTGTTTTTT.